Following are 4 T cell receptor beta chains from one sample sequenced in a study of identical twins. TCRdb reanalysed the 5' RACE reads using MiXCR and keeps one entry per CDR3 protein. The sample records fewer than 450,000 distinct CDR3 sequences, 8.5% to 10% being singletons. The sample consisted of naive T cells sorted from blood. Receptor source: a woman in her forties or fifties in good health.

This clonotype was seen at least ten times. This chain uses TRBV3-1 with TRBJ1-2; TRBD1 matches at 9 bases. The CDR3 covers 15 residues. Germline CDR1 and CDR2: LGHDT and YNNKEL (reference sequence). The V segment lost 5 bases and the J segment 6 bases; nucleotides outside the gene matches: 10. The chain's CDR3 is CASSFDRGKRNGYTF. DNA for the CDR3: TGTGCCAGCAGCTTCGACAGGGGGAAAAGGAATGGCTACACCTTC.

This clonotype was picked up a small number of times. The chain employs TRBV11-3 and TRBJ2-7; D gene ambiguous. CDR1 is SGHNT, CDR2 YENEEA, per germline. This CDR3 region has 14 residues. V lost 3 bases to trimming and J lost 2 bases, with 11 bases between them. The CDR3 DNA follows: TGTGCCAGCAGCTTCTTGGGCGGTACCTACGAGCAGTACTTC. It specifies CASSFLGGTYEQYF.

The V gene is TRBV20-1, the J gene TRBJ2-1; 11 nucleotides agree with TRBD2. Germline assignment: CDR1 DFQATT and CDR2 SNEGSKA (reference sequence). The CDR3 consists of 15 residues. V was pared by 4 bases and J by 8 bases, with 10 bases of the junction left unmatched. CDR3 DNA sequence: TGCAGTGCTATTAGCGGGAGGGGGCGGAGGGATGAGCAGTTCTTC. Protein sequence: CSAISGRGRRDEQFF.

The V and J genes are TRBV5-1 and TRBJ2-1; TRBD2 matches 11 bases. The CDR3 runs to 17 residues. J was trimmed by 10 bases and V by 4 bases; bases with no gene match: 16. The germline V gene has CDR1 SGHRS and CDR2 YFSETQ. CDR3 in DNA: TGCGCCAGCAGCCTAAAGGGGCGGCTAGCGGGAGGAAGGGAGCAGTTCTTC. Protein product: CASSLKGRLAGGREQFF. The full variable domain, its missing parts supplied by reference TRBV5-1 and TRBJ2-1, is KAGVTQTPRYLIKTRGQQVTLSCSPISGHRSVSWYQQTPGQGLQFLFEYFSETQRNKGNFPGRFSGRQFSNSRSEMNVSTLELGDSALYLCASSLKGRLAGGREQFFGPGTRLTVL.